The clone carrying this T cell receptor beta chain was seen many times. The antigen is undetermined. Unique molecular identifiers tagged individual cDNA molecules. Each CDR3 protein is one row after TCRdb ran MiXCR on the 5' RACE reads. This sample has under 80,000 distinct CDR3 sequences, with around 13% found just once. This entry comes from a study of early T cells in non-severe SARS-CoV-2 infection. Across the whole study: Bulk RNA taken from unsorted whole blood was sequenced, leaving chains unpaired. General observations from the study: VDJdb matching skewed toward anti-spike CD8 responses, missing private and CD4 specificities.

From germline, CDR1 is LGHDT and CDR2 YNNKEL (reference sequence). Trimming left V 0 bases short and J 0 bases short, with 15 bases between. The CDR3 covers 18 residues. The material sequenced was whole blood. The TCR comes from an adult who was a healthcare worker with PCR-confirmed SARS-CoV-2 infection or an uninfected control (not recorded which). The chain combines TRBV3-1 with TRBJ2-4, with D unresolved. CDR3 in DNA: TGTGCCAGCAGCCAAGAAGTCCGGAGCGATTTAGCCAAAAACATTCAGTACTTC. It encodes CASSQEVRSDLAKNIQYF.